This TCR beta chain was sequenced during a study of regulatory T cells in long-lasting Graves disease. Study-level background: Over 5 years on antithyroid drugs plus positive TSH receptor antibodies marked Graves' disease as persistent.

Time point in this sample: persistent/refractory GD, antithyroid drugs over 5 years with positive TRAb. RNA extracted from PBMCs served as the sequencing template. The junction had 5 bases not matched to a gene; V was cut back by 2 bases and J by 4 bases. Germline V lookup: CDR1 KGHSH, CDR2 LQKENI. The CDR3 covers 14 residues. For this clonotype: The antigen is not known.

Findings and caveats of the study: New patients shared 966 public clonotypes, fewer than the roughly 2,500 shared by persistent patients. Persistent Graves' patients showed less TCR diversity than newly diagnosed ones. Analyses excluded thyroid tissue, covering peripheral blood alone.

CDR3 regions were amplified by Arm-PCR using iRepertoire HTBI primers to build TCR beta libraries. TCRdb reanalysed the multiplex PCR reads using MiXCR and keeps one entry per CDR3 protein. The sample has under 350,000 distinct CDR3 sequences, around 20% seen once. V is TRBV18 and J is TRBJ2-7, with 7 positions matching TRBD1. Source: peripheral blood mononuclear cells (PBMCs), taken when the disease was refractory, from a patient treated with antithyroid drugs. The sequence came from a female donor with Graves disease. The CDR3 here is CASSPEGARYEQYF. The CDR3 DNA reads as TGTGCCAGCTCACCAGAGGGGGCGAGGTACGAGCAGTACTTC.